Listed below are T cell receptor beta chains from one sample, sequenced in a study of T cell repertoires in cytomegalovirus infection. No antigen has been assigned to these receptors. In TCRdb, the reads were re-called with MiXCR into one record per CDR3 protein. This table holds 680,000 or so distinct CDR3 sequences, around 31% found once. The sample here was cultured PBMCs, taken from culture after CMV antigen stimulation. These receptors all stem from a human donor in good health (CMV status not recorded). Some clones in this sample may be carry-over from other donors' samples. Each CDR3 is given with its conserved first and last residue. A D gene is named only where the DNA matches it firmly. Size tells how often a clone was seen (once, few, many) or the class of an expanded clone, and some rows leave it out.

clone_size j_call v_call cdr3_length d_call cdr3_nt cdr3_aa
- TRBJ2-7 TRBV18 17 - TGTGCCAGCTCACCATCGAGGTCCCCCGGTTTGGGCTACGAGCAGTACTTC CASSPSRSPGLGYEQYF
few TRBJ2-2 TRBV10-3 11 - TGTGCCATCAGTTCTACCGGGGAGCTGTTTTTT CAISSTGELFF
- TRBJ2-7 TRBV25-1 16 - TGTGCCAGCAGTGGGGCTAGCGTCAGTGGACGAAAGGGGCAGTACTTC CASSGASVSGRKGQYF
- TRBJ1-1 TRBV28 14 TRBD1 TGTGCCAGCAGTCCAGGGGGGACAGACACTGAAGCTTTCTTT CASSPGGTDTEAFF
- TRBJ1-1 TRBV6-1 13 - TGTGCCAGCAGGGGAAAAATGAACACTGAAGCTTTCTTT CASRGKMNTEAFF
few TRBJ2-2 TRBV12-3/TRBV12-4 13 - TGTGCCAGCAGTAGGAGTGTCACCGGGGAGCTGTTTTTT CASSRSVTGELFF
- TRBJ2-1 TRBV6-2/TRBV6-3 12 - TGTGCCAGCAGTCGCAGGGAGCGAGAGCAGTTCTTC CASSRREREQFF
- TRBJ2-7 TRBV6-1 13 - TGTGCCAGCACCGCTGACAGTTCCTACGAGCAGTACTTC CASTADSSYEQYF
- TRBJ2-2 TRBV4-1 16 TRBD1 TGCGCCAGCAGCCAACGGGACAGGTCGAACACCGGGGAGCTGTTTTTT CASSQRDRSNTGELFF
- TRBJ2-1 TRBV5-4 12 - TGTGCCAGCAGCTTGGCCCCGTCGGGGCAGTTCTTC CASSLAPSGQFF
- TRBJ1-3 TRBV18 21 TRBD1 TGTGCCAGCTCACCATCGCCGGGATCCCCAGAAGCAGGGGGCAGTGGAAACACCATATATTTT CASSPSPGSPEAGGSGNTIYF
- TRBJ2-5 TRBV6-2/TRBV6-3 15 - TGTGCCACTTCCACCGGGGGTACTATCGGAGAGACCCAGTACTTC CATSTGGTIGETQYF
- TRBJ2-1 TRBV24-1 12 - TGTGCCACCAGTGAGCGGGACACCGAGCAGTTCTTC CATSERDTEQFF
- TRBJ2-2 TRBV7-2 16 TRBD1 TGTGCCAGCAGCTTAATAGGGACAGGGGGCACCGGGGAGCTGTTTTTT CASSLIGTGGTGELFF
- TRBJ2-7 TRBV10-3 14 TRBD1 TGTGCCATCAGTGAGGGACAGGGACTTCGCGAGCAGTACTTC CAISEGQGLREQYF
- TRBJ2-1 TRBV5-3 17 TRBD2 TGTGCCAGCAGCCCGGGACTAGCGGGGGGGAGAGACAATGAGCAGTTCTTC CASSPGLAGGRDNEQFF
few TRBJ1-6 TRBV6-6 16 - TGTGCCAGCAGCTTGACCGATCAACCGACAAATTCACCCCTCCACTTT CASSLTDQPTNSPLHF
- TRBJ2-5 TRBV20-1 15 TRBD2 TGCAGTGCTTGGGGACTAGCGGGAGAGGAGGAGACCCAGTACTTC CSAWGLAGEEETQYF
- TRBJ1-1 TRBV5-6 13 - TGTGCCAGCACCCGCACTGAGAACACTGAAGCTTTCTTT CASTRTENTEAFF
few TRBJ2-1 TRBV6-5 16 - TGTGCCAGCAGCGCTACTCCCCTCGGGACCCTCAATGAGCAGTTCTTC CASSATPLGTLNEQFF
many TRBJ2-1 TRBV7-2 16 TRBD2 TGTGCCAGCAGCTTAATTCTTTCGCGGGAGGGAAATGAGCAGTTCTTC CASSLILSREGNEQFF
few TRBJ2-7 TRBV7-8 17 - TGTGCCAGCAGCTCCCCTGGGGCAGGGCAGCGAACTAACGAGCAGTACTTC CASSSPGAGQRTNEQYF
- TRBJ2-7 TRBV25-1 14 TRBD2 TGTGCCAGCAGTGAATCCCTCGGGGGGTACGAGCAGTACTTC CASSESLGGYEQYF
- TRBJ2-2 TRBV4-1 17 - TGCGCCAGCAGCCAAACTGGTCCCGCGTCGGCCACCGGGGAGCTGTTTTTT CASSQTGPASATGELFF
- TRBJ2-7 TRBV28 14 TRBD2 TGTGCCAGCCGCCAGAGAAGCGGGGGATACGAGCAGTACTTC CASRQRSGGYEQYF
few TRBJ1-6 TRBV11-2 15 - TGTGCCAGCAGCTCGAGGACGGGGGAAAATTCACCCCTCCACTTT CASSSRTGENSPLHF
- TRBJ2-7 TRBV20-1 13 - TGCAGTGCAGTGCCCCTTCACTCCTACGAGCAGTACTTC CSAVPLHSYEQYF
- TRBJ2-3 TRBV2 15 TRBD2 TGTGCCAGCACTCTAGCGGGGTCTTCTACAGATACGCAGTATTTT CASTLAGSSTDTQYF
- TRBJ1-4 TRBV3-1 14 - TGTGCCAGCAGCCATCACCCTAGGGGAGAAAAACTGTTTTTT CASSHHPRGEKLFF
few TRBJ1-3 TRBV12-3/TRBV12-4 12 - TGTGCCAGCAGTCCATTAAGAAACACCATATATTTT CASSPLRNTIYF
- TRBJ2-1 TRBV19 15 TRBD2 TGTGCCAGTAGCCCTCGTAGCGGGGGATACAATGAGCAGTTCTTC CASSPRSGGYNEQFF
few TRBJ2-7 TRBV7-9 16 - TGTGCCAGCAGCCCCCAGGATCAGCGGAATACCTACGAGCAGTACTTC CASSPQDQRNTYEQYF
- TRBJ2-5 TRBV15 18 - TGTGCCACCAGCAGGGTCGGGGAAGTCCACAACCCCCAAGAGACCCAGTACTTC CATSRVGEVHNPQETQYF
- TRBJ2-2 TRBV11-3 14 - TGTGCCAGCAGCTTAGAGTATGGGGCCGGGGAGCTGTTTTTT CASSLEYGAGELFF
- TRBJ1-2 TRBV4-1 14 - TGCGCCAGCAGAAGGCCGGGGGGGAACTATGGCTACACCTTC CASRRPGGNYGYTF
few TRBJ2-2 TRBV7-9 15 - TGTGCCAGCAGCTTGGGGCAATCGAACACCGGGGAGCTGTTTTTT CASSLGQSNTGELFF
- TRBJ2-1 TRBV20-1 16 TRBD2 TGCAGTGCTAGAGTTAGCGGGAGTCGGTCTTACAATGAGCAGTTCTTC CSARVSGSRSYNEQFF
once TRBJ2-3 TRBV20-1 14 - TGCAGTGCTAGCGGGGGGCGCAGCACAGATACGCAGTATTTT CSASGGRSTDTQYF
once TRBJ1-5 TRBV3-1 13 - TGTGCCAGCAGCGGCGCACCGGGACAGCCCCAGCATTTT CASSGAPGQPQHF
- TRBJ2-5 TRBV20-1 16 TRBD2 TGCAGTGCTAGAGATGCAGCGGGATTAAAACAAGAGACCCAGTACTTC CSARDAAGLKQETQYF
- TRBJ1-4 TRBV20-1 13 - TGCAGTGCTAGATCGGGGGGGGGGGAAAAACTGTTTTTT CSARSGGGEKLFF